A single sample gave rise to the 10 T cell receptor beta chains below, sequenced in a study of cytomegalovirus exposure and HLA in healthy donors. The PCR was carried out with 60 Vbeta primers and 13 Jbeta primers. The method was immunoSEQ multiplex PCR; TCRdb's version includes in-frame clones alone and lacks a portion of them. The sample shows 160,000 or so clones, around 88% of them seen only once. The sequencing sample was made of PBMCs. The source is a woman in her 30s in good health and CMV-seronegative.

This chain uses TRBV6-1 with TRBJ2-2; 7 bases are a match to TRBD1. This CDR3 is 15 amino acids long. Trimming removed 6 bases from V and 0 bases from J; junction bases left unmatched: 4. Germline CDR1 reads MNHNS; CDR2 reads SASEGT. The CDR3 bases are TGTGCCAGCAGGTCGGGACAGACGAACACCGGGGAGCTGTTTTTT. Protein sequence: CASRSGQTNTGELFF.

The CDR3 DNA reads as TGCAGCGTTGTGACAGGATACTACGAGCAGTACTTC. This sequence encodes CSVVTGYYEQYF. This chain uses TRBV29-1 with TRBJ2-7; perhaps TRBD1 as D (6 bases). Germline V gives CDR1 SQVTM, CDR2 ANQGSEA. The V gene lost 4 bases and the J gene lost 3 bases, with 10 bases spanning the gap. The CDR3 has 12 amino acids.

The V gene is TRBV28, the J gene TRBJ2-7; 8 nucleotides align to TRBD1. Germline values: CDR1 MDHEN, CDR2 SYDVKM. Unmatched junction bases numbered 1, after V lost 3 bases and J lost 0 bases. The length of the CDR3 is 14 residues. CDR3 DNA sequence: TGTGCCAGCAGTTTGACAGGGGCCTCCTACGAGCAGTACTTC. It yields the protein CASSLTGASYEQYF.

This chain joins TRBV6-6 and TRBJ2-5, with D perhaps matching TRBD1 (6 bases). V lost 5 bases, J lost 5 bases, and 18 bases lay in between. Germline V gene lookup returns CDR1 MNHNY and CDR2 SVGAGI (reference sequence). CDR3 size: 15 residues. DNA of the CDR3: TGTGCCAGCAGTCGTAAGACAGGTTCGGGGGAGACCCAGTACTTC. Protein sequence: CASSRKTGSGETQYF.

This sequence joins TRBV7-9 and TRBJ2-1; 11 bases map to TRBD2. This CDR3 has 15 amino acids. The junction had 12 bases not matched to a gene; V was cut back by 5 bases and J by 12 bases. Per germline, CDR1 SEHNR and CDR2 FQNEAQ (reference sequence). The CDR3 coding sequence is TGTGCCAGCAGCCCGGCGACTAGCGGGGTGATAGGGCAGTTCTTC. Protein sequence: CASSPATSGVIGQFF.

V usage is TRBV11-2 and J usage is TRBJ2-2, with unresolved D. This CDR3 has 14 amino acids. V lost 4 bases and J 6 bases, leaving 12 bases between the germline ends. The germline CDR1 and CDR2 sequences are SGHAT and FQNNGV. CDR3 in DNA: TGTGCCAGCAGCTCTCGCGATACTCCCGGGGAGCTGTTTTTT. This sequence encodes CASSSRDTPGELFF.

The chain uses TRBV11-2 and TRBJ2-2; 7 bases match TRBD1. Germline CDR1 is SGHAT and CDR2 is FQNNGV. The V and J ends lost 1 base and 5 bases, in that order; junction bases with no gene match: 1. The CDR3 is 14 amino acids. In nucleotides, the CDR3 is TGTGCCAGCAGCTTAGCACAGGGGACCGGGGAGCTGTTTTTT. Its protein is CASSLAQGTGELFF.

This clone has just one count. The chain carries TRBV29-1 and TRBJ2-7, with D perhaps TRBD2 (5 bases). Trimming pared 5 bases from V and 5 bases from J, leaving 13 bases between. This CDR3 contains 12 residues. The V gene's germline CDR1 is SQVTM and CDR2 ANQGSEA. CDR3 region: CSVRRDDHEQYF. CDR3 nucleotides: TGCAGCGTTCGTCGGGATGACCACGAGCAGTACTTC.

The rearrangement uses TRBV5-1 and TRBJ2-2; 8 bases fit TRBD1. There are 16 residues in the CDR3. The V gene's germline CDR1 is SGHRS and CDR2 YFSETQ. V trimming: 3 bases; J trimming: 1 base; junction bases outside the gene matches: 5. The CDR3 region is CASSSGDRKNTGELFF. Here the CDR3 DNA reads TGCGCCAGCAGCTCCGGGGACAGGAAGAACACCGGGGAGCTGTTTTTT.

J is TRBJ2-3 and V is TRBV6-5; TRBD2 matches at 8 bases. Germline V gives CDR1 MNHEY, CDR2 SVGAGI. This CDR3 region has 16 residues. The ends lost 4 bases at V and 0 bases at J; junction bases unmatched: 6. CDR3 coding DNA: TGTGCCAGCAGTTTAACTAGCGGCCCTAGCACAGATACGCAGTATTTT. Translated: CASSLTSGPSTDTQYF.